The rows below give T cell receptor beta chains drawn from one sample of a study of T-cell reconstitution after alpha-beta-depleted transplantation in children. TCRdb redid the calling of the PCR reads with MiXCR, one entry per CDR3 protein. The sample gives 250,000 to 300,000 distinct CDR3 sequences, 9.5% to 10% of which show up once; about 9.5% is in the top ten. Sequenced material: PBMCs from the stem cell graft donor, taken from the stem cell graft. Receptors originate from a human donor who donated a stem cell graft to a child with SCID. Both conserved end residues are part of each CDR3. D genes are given only for firm matches. A clone size is listed for some rows: how often the clone was seen (once, few, many), or a class if it is expanded.

cdr3_nt: TGCGCCAGCAGCCCGAAACCGGTTCCTACTGAGCAGTTCTTC
cdr3_aa: CASSPKPVPTEQFF
d_call: NA
clone_size: NA
j_call: TRBJ2-1
cdr3_length: 14
v_call: TRBV5-1

cdr3_nt: TGTGCCAGCAGCCCACAGGGAAGCGGGGGCCTCCGGGGGCAGTATTTT
cdr3_aa: CASSPQGSGGLRGQYF
d_call: TRBD2
clone_size: NA
j_call: TRBJ2-3
cdr3_length: 16
v_call: TRBV6-1

cdr3_nt: TGTGCCAGCAGTTTAAAACTGATCTCTGGAAACACCATATATTTT
cdr3_aa: CASSLKLISGNTIYF
d_call: NA
clone_size: NA
j_call: TRBJ1-3
cdr3_length: 15
v_call: TRBV12-3/TRBV12-4

cdr3_nt: TGTGCCAGCAGTTACGCCGGACGAAGCTCCTACAATGAGCAGTTCTTC
cdr3_aa: CASSYAGRSSYNEQFF
d_call: NA
clone_size: few
j_call: TRBJ2-1
cdr3_length: 16
v_call: TRBV6-5

cdr3_nt: TGTGCCAGCAGGGACAGTGGTAGCAATCAGCCCCAGCATTTT
cdr3_aa: CASRDSGSNQPQHF
d_call: NA
clone_size: few
j_call: TRBJ1-5
cdr3_length: 14
v_call: TRBV6-1

cdr3_nt: TGTGCCAGCAGCCGGAGAACGGCCTATGGCTACACCTTC
cdr3_aa: CASSRRTAYGYTF
d_call: NA
clone_size: few
j_call: TRBJ1-2
cdr3_length: 13
v_call: TRBV16

cdr3_nt: TGTGCCAGCAGCTTAAACGGTTACAATGAGCAGTTCTTC
cdr3_aa: CASSLNGYNEQFF
d_call: NA
clone_size: many
j_call: TRBJ2-1
cdr3_length: 13
v_call: TRBV7-9

cdr3_nt: TGTGCCAGCAGCTTATCCCTAGCGGGGGTCCAAGAGACCCAGTACTTC
cdr3_aa: CASSLSLAGVQETQYF
d_call: TRBD2
clone_size: many
j_call: TRBJ2-5
cdr3_length: 16
v_call: TRBV13

cdr3_nt: TGTGCCAGCAGTTCCCCAGGGGCCTTAGGCACCGGGGAGCTGTTTTTT
cdr3_aa: CASSSPGALGTGELFF
d_call: NA
clone_size: NA
j_call: TRBJ2-2
cdr3_length: 16
v_call: TRBV12-3/TRBV12-4

cdr3_nt: TGTGCCAGCAACCAAAGGGGGGACAGGGGGCGCGGTGTTGCAACTAATGAAAAACTGTTTTTT
cdr3_aa: CASNQRGDRGRGVATNEKLFF
d_call: NA
clone_size: few
j_call: TRBJ1-4
cdr3_length: 21
v_call: TRBV21-1

cdr3_nt: TGTGCCATCAGCGGACAGGGGGCCTACGAGCAGTACTTC
cdr3_aa: CAISGQGAYEQYF
d_call: TRBD1
clone_size: NA
j_call: TRBJ2-7
cdr3_length: 13
v_call: TRBV10-3

cdr3_nt: TGTGCCAGCTTCGACAACTCTGGGGCCAACGTCCTGACTTTC
cdr3_aa: CASFDNSGANVLTF
d_call: NA
clone_size: NA
j_call: TRBJ2-6
cdr3_length: 14
v_call: TRBV5-5

cdr3_nt: TGTGCCAGCAATCGAGCGGGAGAAGAGACCCAGTACTTC
cdr3_aa: CASNRAGEETQYF
d_call: TRBD2
clone_size: NA
j_call: TRBJ2-5
cdr3_length: 13
v_call: TRBV12-3/TRBV12-4

cdr3_nt: TGTGCCAGCTCTCACCAAAGAGAGACCCAGTACTTC
cdr3_aa: CASSHQRETQYF
d_call: NA
clone_size: few
j_call: TRBJ2-5
cdr3_length: 12
v_call: TRBV18

cdr3_nt: TGCGCCAGCAGTGGACAGGGAAGGACCCAGTACTTC
cdr3_aa: CASSGQGRTQYF
d_call: TRBD1
clone_size: few
j_call: TRBJ2-5
cdr3_length: 12
v_call: TRBV10-2

cdr3_nt: TGTGCCAGCAGCAGAGGGGAGGGGGCGGTTGAAAAACTGTTTTTT
cdr3_aa: CASSRGEGAVEKLFF
d_call: TRBD1
clone_size: few
j_call: TRBJ1-4
cdr3_length: 15
v_call: TRBV9

cdr3_nt: TGTGCCAGCAGCGACCCCGGCGAGCAGTACTTC
cdr3_aa: CASSDPGEQYF
d_call: NA
clone_size: few
j_call: TRBJ2-7
cdr3_length: 11
v_call: TRBV9

cdr3_nt: TGTGCCAGCAGCCCAAGTTCCTTGGGCTATGGCTACACCTTC
cdr3_aa: CASSPSSLGYGYTF
d_call: NA
clone_size: NA
j_call: TRBJ1-2
cdr3_length: 14
v_call: TRBV5-6

cdr3_nt: TGTGCCAGCAGCTTAGCGGCCGGGACTCGCAGCACAGATACGCAGTATTTT
cdr3_aa: CASSLAAGTRSTDTQYF
d_call: NA
clone_size: few
j_call: TRBJ2-3
cdr3_length: 17
v_call: TRBV7-8

cdr3_nt: TGTGCCAGCTCACCGGGAGAGGGAGCTTTCTTT
cdr3_aa: CASSPGEGAFF
d_call: NA
clone_size: NA
j_call: TRBJ1-1
cdr3_length: 11
v_call: TRBV18

cdr3_nt: TGTGCCAGCAGCGCTAGCGGGTTTTACGAGCAGTACTTC
cdr3_aa: CASSASGFYEQYF
d_call: TRBD2
clone_size: few
j_call: TRBJ2-7
cdr3_length: 13
v_call: TRBV9

cdr3_nt: TGTGCCAGCAGTGGGTCCCGGGACAGGGTTGGGGCCAACGTCCTGACTTTC
cdr3_aa: CASSGSRDRVGANVLTF
d_call: TRBD1
clone_size: few
j_call: TRBJ2-6
cdr3_length: 17
v_call: TRBV2

cdr3_nt: TGCAGCGTCCAGACAGAGAGCAATCAGCCCCAGCATTTT
cdr3_aa: CSVQTESNQPQHF
d_call: NA
clone_size: NA
j_call: TRBJ1-5
cdr3_length: 13
v_call: TRBV29-1

cdr3_nt: TGTGCCATCAGGGGGGGCAGCTACACAGATACGCAGTATTTT
cdr3_aa: CAIRGGSYTDTQYF
d_call: NA
clone_size: many
j_call: TRBJ2-3
cdr3_length: 14
v_call: TRBV10-3

cdr3_nt: TGTGCCAGCAGCTTATCGCGGGGGGCCAGGGATACGCAGTATTTT
cdr3_aa: CASSLSRGARDTQYF
d_call: TRBD2
clone_size: many
j_call: TRBJ2-3
cdr3_length: 15
v_call: TRBV7-2

cdr3_nt: TGTGCTAGCAGCCATATACAGGGAAATGAGCAGTTCTTC
cdr3_aa: CASSHIQGNEQFF
d_call: NA
clone_size: NA
j_call: TRBJ2-1
cdr3_length: 13
v_call: TRBV7-7

cdr3_nt: TGTGCCAGCAGCCAAGATCGGTACAATGAGCAGTTCTTC
cdr3_aa: CASSQDRYNEQFF
d_call: NA
clone_size: few
j_call: TRBJ2-1
cdr3_length: 13
v_call: TRBV3-1

cdr3_nt: TGCGCCAGCAGCTTGGGTGACATGGGACTAGCGGGGGGCGATGAGCAGTTCTTC
cdr3_aa: CASSLGDMGLAGGDEQFF
d_call: TRBD2
clone_size: NA
j_call: TRBJ2-1
cdr3_length: 18
v_call: TRBV5-1

cdr3_nt: TGTGCCAGCAGTCCCGAGACTAGCGGGGGGACGAACACCGGGGAGCTGTTTTTT
cdr3_aa: CASSPETSGGTNTGELFF
d_call: TRBD2
clone_size: many
j_call: TRBJ2-2
cdr3_length: 18
v_call: TRBV6-1

cdr3_nt: TGCGCCAGCAGCCATGAACAGGGAATTGAAGCTTTCTTT
cdr3_aa: CASSHEQGIEAFF
d_call: NA
clone_size: NA
j_call: TRBJ1-1
cdr3_length: 13
v_call: TRBV5-1

cdr3_nt: TGTGCCAGCAGCTACGGACTAGCGACTGGGCATGAGCAGTTCTTC
cdr3_aa: CASSYGLATGHEQFF
d_call: TRBD2
clone_size: few
j_call: TRBJ2-1
cdr3_length: 15
v_call: TRBV7-3

cdr3_nt: TGTGCCAGCACCAACCAAGGCACCGGGGAGCTGTTTTTT
cdr3_aa: CASTNQGTGELFF
d_call: NA
clone_size: NA
j_call: TRBJ2-2
cdr3_length: 13
v_call: TRBV12-3/TRBV12-4

cdr3_nt: TGTGCCAGCAGCGGGGCAGTCTCCTACGAGCAGTACTTC
cdr3_aa: CASSGAVSYEQYF
d_call: NA
clone_size: NA
j_call: TRBJ2-7
cdr3_length: 13
v_call: TRBV7-6

cdr3_nt: TGCGCCAGCAGCCCCGGGACAGGGGCAAACGAGCAGTACTTC
cdr3_aa: CASSPGTGANEQYF
d_call: TRBD1
clone_size: NA
j_call: TRBJ2-7
cdr3_length: 14
v_call: TRBV5-1

cdr3_nt: TGTGCCAGCAGTGCCCCGGGACTAGCGGGTTCCGGGGAGCTGTTTTTT
cdr3_aa: CASSAPGLAGSGELFF
d_call: TRBD2
clone_size: many
j_call: TRBJ2-2
cdr3_length: 16
v_call: TRBV27

cdr3_nt: TGTGCCAGCAGCTTTCAGGCGGGGGATGCTTTCTTT
cdr3_aa: CASSFQAGDAFF
d_call: NA
clone_size: few
j_call: TRBJ1-1
cdr3_length: 12
v_call: TRBV7-9

cdr3_nt: TGCAGCGTTGTGAAGGGGTTTGGTCAGCCCCAGCATTTT
cdr3_aa: CSVVKGFGQPQHF
d_call: NA
clone_size: NA
j_call: TRBJ1-5
cdr3_length: 13
v_call: TRBV29-1

cdr3_nt: TGTGCCACCAGCAGAGACCCTGGCTCGGACGAGACCCAGTACTTC
cdr3_aa: CATSRDPGSDETQYF
d_call: NA
clone_size: NA
j_call: TRBJ2-5
cdr3_length: 15
v_call: TRBV15

cdr3_nt: TGTGCCAGCAGTGCGGCCGGTGCTGGGACCCAGTACTTC
cdr3_aa: CASSAAGAGTQYF
d_call: NA
clone_size: NA
j_call: TRBJ2-5
cdr3_length: 13
v_call: TRBV25-1

cdr3_nt: TGTGCCAGTAGTCCTGGACCTTACTCTAGCACAGATACGCAGTATTTT
cdr3_aa: CASSPGPYSSTDTQYF
d_call: NA
clone_size: NA
j_call: TRBJ2-3
cdr3_length: 16
v_call: TRBV19

cdr3_nt: TGCAGTGCTAGAGGGGGCCTAGCTGCCTACGAGCAGTACTTC
cdr3_aa: CSARGGLAAYEQYF
d_call: NA
clone_size: NA
j_call: TRBJ2-7
cdr3_length: 14
v_call: TRBV20-1

cdr3_nt: TGTGCCAGCAGCTTCGTACCTAATGAAAAACTGTTTTTT
cdr3_aa: CASSFVPNEKLFF
d_call: NA
clone_size: many
j_call: TRBJ1-4
cdr3_length: 13
v_call: TRBV7-9

cdr3_nt: TGCGCCAGCAGAAAAACCGGGACAGGGCTAGAGACCCAGTACTTC
cdr3_aa: CASRKTGTGLETQYF
d_call: TRBD1
clone_size: few
j_call: TRBJ2-5
cdr3_length: 15
v_call: TRBV5-1

cdr3_nt: TGTGCCAGCAGCTCGGGAAGGGGGAACACTGAAGCTTTCTTT
cdr3_aa: CASSSGRGNTEAFF
d_call: NA
clone_size: many
j_call: TRBJ1-1
cdr3_length: 14
v_call: TRBV7-8

cdr3_nt: TGCAGTGCTAGTTACGGAGTGGTCCCCGGAAACACCATATATTTT
cdr3_aa: CSASYGVVPGNTIYF
d_call: NA
clone_size: few
j_call: TRBJ1-3
cdr3_length: 15
v_call: TRBV20-1

cdr3_nt: TGTGCCAGCAGTACTTCCACTCCCAATGAGCAGTTCTTC
cdr3_aa: CASSTSTPNEQFF
d_call: NA
clone_size: few
j_call: TRBJ2-1
cdr3_length: 13
v_call: TRBV6-2/TRBV6-3

cdr3_nt: TGTGCCAGCAGCTTGGTGGCTAGCGGGGAGACCCAGTACTTC
cdr3_aa: CASSLVASGETQYF
d_call: TRBD2
clone_size: NA
j_call: TRBJ2-5
cdr3_length: 14
v_call: TRBV5-5

cdr3_nt: TGTGCCAGCAGCCAACCCTGGACAGGGAGTACCTACGAGCAGTACTTC
cdr3_aa: CASSQPWTGSTYEQYF
d_call: TRBD1
clone_size: few
j_call: TRBJ2-7
cdr3_length: 16
v_call: TRBV3-1

cdr3_nt: TGCGCCAGCAGCTTGTCCCCCGACAGGGTGGGCACAGATACGCAGTATTTT
cdr3_aa: CASSLSPDRVGTDTQYF
d_call: TRBD1
clone_size: NA
j_call: TRBJ2-3
cdr3_length: 17
v_call: TRBV5-1

cdr3_nt: TGTGCCAGCAACTCACTTTCTAGCGGGGGGGCAGGAGATACGCAGTATTTT
cdr3_aa: CASNSLSSGGAGDTQYF
d_call: TRBD2
clone_size: NA
j_call: TRBJ2-3
cdr3_length: 17
v_call: TRBV7-8

cdr3_nt: TGTGCCAGCAGCCTCTCTACGGACAGGGGAAGGGGGCCCTTCCTCAATCAGCCCCAGCATTTT
cdr3_aa: CASSLSTDRGRGPFLNQPQHF
d_call: NA
clone_size: few
j_call: TRBJ1-5
cdr3_length: 21
v_call: TRBV21-1

cdr3_nt: TGCAGTGCTAGAGGGGGACAGGAGACCTACACGCAGTATTTT
cdr3_aa: CSARGGQETYTQYF
d_call: TRBD1
clone_size: few
j_call: TRBJ2-3
cdr3_length: 14
v_call: TRBV20-1

cdr3_nt: TGTGCCAGCAGTTCGCAGGGGTTCACCGGGGAGCTGTTTTTT
cdr3_aa: CASSSQGFTGELFF
d_call: NA
clone_size: many
j_call: TRBJ2-2
cdr3_length: 14
v_call: TRBV12-3/TRBV12-4

cdr3_nt: TGTGCCAGCAGCACTGGACAGACTAATGAAAAACTGTTTTTT
cdr3_aa: CASSTGQTNEKLFF
d_call: NA
clone_size: many
j_call: TRBJ1-4
cdr3_length: 14
v_call: TRBV7-9

cdr3_nt: TGTGCCAGCAGCTTACGAGTCGCCTCTGGAAACACCATATATTTT
cdr3_aa: CASSLRVASGNTIYF
d_call: NA
clone_size: NA
j_call: TRBJ1-3
cdr3_length: 15
v_call: TRBV7-6

cdr3_nt: TGTGCCATCGCGGGACAGGACTCCTACGAGCAGTACTTC
cdr3_aa: CAIAGQDSYEQYF
d_call: TRBD1
clone_size: many
j_call: TRBJ2-7
cdr3_length: 13
v_call: TRBV10-3